This T cell receptor (beta chain) was obtained from a study of blood T cell repertoires in COVID-19. Study background: Sample material is recorded as cDNA or gDNA derived from T cells, B-cell-depleted T cells, or PBMCs.

Repertoires were generated with immunoSEQ multiplex PCR, while TCRdb's copy carries only in-frame clones and drops some. The data contain fewer than 250,000 clones, 85% to 90% of them singletons. Exposed volunteers were people who met a COVID-19 case within 2 weeks before study entry. Trimming removed 6 bases from V and 8 bases from J, with 13 bases in between. This CDR3 is 11 amino acids long. CDR1 and CDR2 from the germline V gene are SQVTM and ANQGSEA. This receptor was taken from a man aged 25 to 40 who had been exposed to COVID-19. The sample consisted of PBMCs or T cells enriched from blood (not recorded which). This chain connects TRBV29-1 to TRBJ2-5; the D gene is possibly TRBD2 (6 bases). CDR3: CSVRLEITQYF. The CDR3 nucleotides read TGCAGCGTAAGACTAGAAATTACCCAGTACTTC.